This is a list of T cell receptor beta chains from one sample in a study of CD8 T cells in ankylosing spondylitis. TCRdb reanalysed the 5' RACE reads using MiXCR and keeps one entry per CDR3 protein. Of 250,000 to 400,000 distinct CDR3 sequences in the sample, around a tenth were seen once. Sequencing used blood, either unsorted or a sorted T cell fraction (not recorded which). These TCRs come from a female donor with ankylosing spondylitis or in good health (not recorded which). The CDR3 runs from the conserved cysteine through the conserved F or W. A D gene is named only where the DNA matches it firmly. Expanded clones get a size class; other rows say once, few or many, or leave the size out.

cdr3_nt	cdr3_aa	clone_size	cdr3_length	d_call	v_call	j_call
TGCGCCAGCAGCCCGGACTCTGGAAACACCATATATTTT	CASSPDSGNTIYF	many	13	.	TRBV5-1	TRBJ1-3
TGTGCCAGCAGCCCTTGGGCCACTGAAGCTTTCTTT	CASSPWATEAFF	many	12	.	TRBV12-3/TRBV12-4	TRBJ1-1
TGTGCCAGCACCCTGGAGTCCCATGGGGAGCAGTTCTTC	CASTLESHGEQFF	many	13	.	TRBV12-3/TRBV12-4	TRBJ2-1
TGCAGGATTACTAGCGCCACCTACAATGAGCAGTTCTTC	CRITSATYNEQFF	many	13	TRBD2	TRBV20-1	TRBJ2-1
TGCAGTGCTTGGGCTGTGGGACTAGCGAATCCTACGCAGTATTTT	CSAWAVGLANPTQYF	.	15	TRBD2	TRBV20-1	TRBJ2-3
TGCGCCAGCAGCTTGACCACAGGGCTCCACGAGCAGTACTTC	CASSLTTGLHEQYF	few	14	.	TRBV5-1	TRBJ2-7
TGCAGTGCTAGAGAGGTGCAGGGACTGGACAATGAGCAGTTCTTC	CSAREVQGLDNEQFF	many	15	.	TRBV20-1	TRBJ2-1
TGTGCCAGCAGCCCCCCGGGCGGGTCTGAGACCCAGTACTTC	CASSPPGGSETQYF	few	14	.	TRBV28	TRBJ2-5
TGTGCTAGTGGTTTGCCCCCAGGTGGCTACACCTTC	CASGLPPGGYTF	many	12	.	TRBV12-5	TRBJ1-2
TGTGCCAGCAGCTTACCAGCCGTCGGGGAGCTGTTTTTT	CASSLPAVGELFF	few	13	.	TRBV7-9	TRBJ2-2
TGCAGCGTTTTACAGGGAGATACGCAGTATTTT	CSVLQGDTQYF	many	11	.	TRBV29-1	TRBJ2-3
TGTGCCAGCAGCGCAACAGGGGGTATCTTCCCCAATGAGCAGTTCTTC	CASSATGGIFPNEQFF	many	16	TRBD1	TRBV9	TRBJ2-1
TGCAGTGCTCAACAGGGGGGGACTGAAGCTTTCTTT	CSAQQGGTEAFF	few	12	TRBD1	TRBV20-1	TRBJ1-1
TGCGCCAGCAGCGTCGGGACAGGGGTTTCACGGCAGTACTTC	CASSVGTGVSRQYF	many	14	TRBD1	TRBV5-1	TRBJ2-7
TGTGCCAGCAGCCCAGATCGCCTGAACACCATATATTTT	CASSPDRLNTIYF	many	13	.	TRBV27	TRBJ1-3
TGTGCCAGCAGCTTAAGGCCTAGCGGTGAGCAGTTCTTC	CASSLRPSGEQFF	.	13	TRBD2	TRBV7-8	TRBJ2-1
TGCAGTGCTAGAAAAACCGGGGACTCCTACGAGCAGTACTTC	CSARKTGDSYEQYF	.	14	.	TRBV20-1	TRBJ2-7
TGCGCCAGCAGCTCCTCGAGGTACGGGGGGGCTAACAATGAGCAGTTCTTC	CASSSSRYGGANNEQFF	many	17	TRBD2	TRBV5-1	TRBJ2-1
TGCGCCAGCAGCCCCACAAGTACCCAAGAGACCCAGTACTTC	CASSPTSTQETQYF	many	14	.	TRBV5-1	TRBJ2-5
TGCGCCAGCAGCCTGCCAAGCAAGGGCTACGAGCAGTACTTC	CASSLPSKGYEQYF	many	14	.	TRBV5-1	TRBJ2-7
TGTGCCAGCAGCTCAACAGGGGGCCGTCAGCCCCAGCATTTT	CASSSTGGRQPQHF	.	14	TRBD1	TRBV5-6	TRBJ1-5
TGTGCCAGCCCCCCTGGCGACAGGGCCGCCTATGGCTACACCTTC	CASPPGDRAAYGYTF	few	15	TRBD1	TRBV28	TRBJ1-2
TGTGCCAGCAGCCCCTGGGGGGGGACACGAGTGTACGAGCAGTACTTC	CASSPWGGTRVYEQYF	few	16	.	TRBV7-9	TRBJ2-7
TGTGCCAGCAGTCCTAGGGGGCTGAGCACTGAAGCTTTCTTT	CASSPRGLSTEAFF	.	14	TRBD1	TRBV12-3/TRBV12-4	TRBJ1-1
TGTGCCACCAGCAGAGATCTTCCTAGTAGCTACGAGCAGTACTTC	CATSRDLPSSYEQYF	many	15	.	TRBV15	TRBJ2-7
TGTGCCAGCAGTTACCCCACGATCTTAACCGGGACAGGGGGCGCCGGGGATGGCTACACCTTC	CASSYPTILTGTGGAGDGYTF	.	21	TRBD1	TRBV6-2/TRBV6-3	TRBJ1-2
TGTGCCACCAGCAGAGATAGTCTCCAGGCCCTACTGCTAGCCAAAAACATTCAGTACTTC	CATSRDSLQALLLAKNIQYF	many	20	.	TRBV15	TRBJ2-4
TGTGCCAGCAGCTTAGATCGGGACTCCTGGGGCGGTGAAAAACTGTTTTTT	CASSLDRDSWGGEKLFF	.	17	.	TRBV11-2	TRBJ1-4
TGTGCCAGCACCAAGGACAGGGAATTCCCCTACGAGCAGTACTTC	CASTKDREFPYEQYF	few	15	TRBD1	TRBV6-1	TRBJ2-7
TGTGCCAGCAGTTTAGAGGTCCGCGGTACGCAGTATTTT	CASSLEVRGTQYF	many	13	.	TRBV27	TRBJ2-3
TGTGCCAACCCGGGACAGCAAGAGACCCAGTACTTC	CANPGQQETQYF	few	12	TRBD1	TRBV27	TRBJ2-5
TGTGCCAGCAGTAGGAAGACAGGGCTTGGGGCCAACGTCCTGACTTTC	CASSRKTGLGANVLTF	many	16	TRBD1	TRBV12-3/TRBV12-4	TRBJ2-6
TGTGCCAGCAGCTTGTGGTGGTCAGATACGCAGTATTTT	CASSLWWSDTQYF	many	13	.	TRBV5-5	TRBJ2-3
TGTGCCACCAGCAGAGATCGGGGGGCTTCTGGAAACACCATATATTTT	CATSRDRGASGNTIYF	many	16	.	TRBV15	TRBJ1-3
TGCAGCGTCGACAGGGTAGAAAGTGAGCAGTTCTTC	CSVDRVESEQFF	many	12	TRBD1	TRBV29-1	TRBJ2-1
TGCGCCAGCAGCTACGAGTTACAGGGACCCCTCTATGGCTACACCTTC	CASSYELQGPLYGYTF	many	16	.	TRBV5-1	TRBJ1-2
TGTGCCAGCAGCTCCCGGACAGAGAACTATGGCTACACCTTC	CASSSRTENYGYTF	many	14	.	TRBV7-2	TRBJ1-2
TGCAGTGCCACAACTGGGTCAGGGGATCAGCCCCAGCATTTT	CSATTGSGDQPQHF	few	14	.	TRBV20-1	TRBJ1-5
TGCAGTGCTAGTAGCTCCCTAGGGGGGCTTTACAATGAGCAGTTCTTC	CSASSSLGGLYNEQFF	many	16	.	TRBV20-1	TRBJ2-1
TGCAGTGCTGTCCCCTGGCGGGAGGGAAGAACAGATACGCAGTATTTT	CSAVPWREGRTDTQYF	many	16	TRBD2	TRBV20-1	TRBJ2-3
TGCGCCAGCAGCTCCTCTTTGTGGACAGCCACGAACACCGGGGAGCTGTTTTTT	CASSSSLWTATNTGELFF	many	18	.	TRBV5-1	TRBJ2-2
TGTGCCAGCTCACCTTCTTCGCGTCGGGAGACCCAGTACTTC	CASSPSSRRETQYF	many	14	.	TRBV18	TRBJ2-5
TGCAGTGCTAGTCAAGGGGTTGAGGAAAAACTGTTTTTT	CSASQGVEEKLFF	many	13	.	TRBV20-1	TRBJ1-4
TGTGCCAGCAGCCAAGATAGCGGCCGGGCCCTCTATGGCTACACCTTC	CASSQDSGRALYGYTF	few	16	.	TRBV3-1	TRBJ1-2
TGTGCCAGCAGTGAAAGGGCCGGGAACTCCTACGAGCAGTACTTC	CASSERAGNSYEQYF	.	15	.	TRBV6-1	TRBJ2-7
TGTGCCAGCACCTCCAGGGCATTGAACACTGAAGCTTTCTTT	CASTSRALNTEAFF	few	14	.	TRBV6-2/TRBV6-3	TRBJ1-1
TGCGACAGCAGCTTGGAGGGACAGGGATTCTACGAGCAGTACTTC	CDSSLEGQGFYEQYF	.	15	TRBD1	TRBV5-1	TRBJ2-7